This T cell receptor (beta chain) stems from a study of vaccination and CD4 T cells after COVID-19. J was trimmed by 0 bases and V by 6 bases; bases with no gene match: 16. This CDR3 has 19 residues. Germline V gene data show CDR1 as MNHNS and CDR2 as SASEGT. With the Oncomine TCR Beta short-read assay, DNA from cultured CD4+ T cells was sequenced. One entry per CDR3 protein results from TCRdb running MiXCR on the PCR reads. The table includes just under 20,000 distinct CDR3 sequences, around 50% detected once. Treatment defined: roughly 10-day PBMC culture with coronavirus spike peptide pools or control peptides (ViraFEST assay). Turning to this clonotype: Its antigen remains unknown.

The receptor was derived from a human donor who had recovered from COVID-19. The chain carries TRBV6-1 and TRBJ2-4; 8 bases align to TRBD1. The source material was CD4+ T cells from blood, cultured in vitro. The CDR3 DNA reads TGTGCCAGCAGCCCCGTGGGGGGACAGGCTCCGTTAGCCAAAAACATTCAGTACTTC. Protein product: CASSPVGGQAPLAKNIQYF.